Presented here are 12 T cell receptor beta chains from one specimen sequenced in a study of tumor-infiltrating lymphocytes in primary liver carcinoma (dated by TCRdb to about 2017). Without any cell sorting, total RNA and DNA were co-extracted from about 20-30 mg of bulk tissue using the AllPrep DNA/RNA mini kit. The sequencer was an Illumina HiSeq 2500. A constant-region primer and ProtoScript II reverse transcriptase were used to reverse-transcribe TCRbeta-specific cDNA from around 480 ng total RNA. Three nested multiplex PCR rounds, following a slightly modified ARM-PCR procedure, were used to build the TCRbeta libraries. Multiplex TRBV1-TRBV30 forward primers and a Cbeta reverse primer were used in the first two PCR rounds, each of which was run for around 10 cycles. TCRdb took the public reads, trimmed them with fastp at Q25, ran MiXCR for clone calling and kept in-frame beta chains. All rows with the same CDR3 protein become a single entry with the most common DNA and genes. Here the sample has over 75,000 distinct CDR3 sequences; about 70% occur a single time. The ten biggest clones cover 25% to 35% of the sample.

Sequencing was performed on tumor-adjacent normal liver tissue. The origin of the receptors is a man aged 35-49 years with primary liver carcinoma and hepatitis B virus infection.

The CDR3 sequence is CASRPGTAHGAQYF. CDR3 in DNA: TGTGCCAGCAGGCCCGGGACAGCGCATGGTGCCCAGTACTTC. The chain links TRBV11-3 to TRBJ2-5; 7 bases map to TRBD1. V lost 6 bases, J lost 9 bases, and 13 bases stayed unmatched. Germline V lookup: CDR1 SGHNT, CDR2 YENEEA. This CDR3 contains 14 residues.

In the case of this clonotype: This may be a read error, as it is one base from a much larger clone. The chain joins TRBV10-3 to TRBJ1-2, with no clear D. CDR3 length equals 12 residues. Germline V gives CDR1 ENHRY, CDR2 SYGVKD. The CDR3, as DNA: TGTGCCATCAGTGAAGGGCCGGTTGGCCACACCTTC. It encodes CAISEGPVGHTF.

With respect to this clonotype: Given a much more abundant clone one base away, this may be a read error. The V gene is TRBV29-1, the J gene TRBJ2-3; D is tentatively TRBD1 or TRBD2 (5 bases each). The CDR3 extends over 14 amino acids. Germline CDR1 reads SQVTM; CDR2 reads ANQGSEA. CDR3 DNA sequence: TGCAGCGCTGGGGGTGGGGAGCCCACAGGTACGCAGTATTTT. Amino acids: CSAGGGEPTGTQYF.

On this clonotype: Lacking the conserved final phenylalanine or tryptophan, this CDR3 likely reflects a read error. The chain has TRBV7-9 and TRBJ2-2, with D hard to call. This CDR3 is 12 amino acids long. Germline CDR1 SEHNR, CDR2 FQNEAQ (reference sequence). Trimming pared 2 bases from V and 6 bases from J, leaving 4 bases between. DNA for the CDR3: TGTGCCAGCAGCTTAAGACCCGGGGAGCTGTTTATT. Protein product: CASSLRPGELFI.

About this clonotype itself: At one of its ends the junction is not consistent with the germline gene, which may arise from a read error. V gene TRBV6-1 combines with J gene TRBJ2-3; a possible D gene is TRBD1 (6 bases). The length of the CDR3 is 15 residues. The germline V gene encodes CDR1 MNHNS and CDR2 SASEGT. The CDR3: CVSSDRQEATGTQYF. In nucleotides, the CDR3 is TGTGTCAGCAGTGACCGACAGGAAGCCACAGGTACGCAGTATTTT.

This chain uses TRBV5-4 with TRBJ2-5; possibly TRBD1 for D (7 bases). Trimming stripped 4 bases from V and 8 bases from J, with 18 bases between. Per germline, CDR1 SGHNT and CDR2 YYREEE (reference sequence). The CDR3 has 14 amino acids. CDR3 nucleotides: TGTGCCAGCAGCGGGGGGACAGAACTGGATACCCAGTACTTC. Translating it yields CASSGGTELDTQYF.

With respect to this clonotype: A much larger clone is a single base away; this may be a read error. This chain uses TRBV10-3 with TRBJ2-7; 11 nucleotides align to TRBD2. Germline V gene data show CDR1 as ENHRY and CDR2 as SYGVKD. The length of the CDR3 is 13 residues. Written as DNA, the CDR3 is TGTGCCATCAAGGAGGGAAGGTTAGCGGGAGGGCACTTC. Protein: CAIKEGRLAGGHF.

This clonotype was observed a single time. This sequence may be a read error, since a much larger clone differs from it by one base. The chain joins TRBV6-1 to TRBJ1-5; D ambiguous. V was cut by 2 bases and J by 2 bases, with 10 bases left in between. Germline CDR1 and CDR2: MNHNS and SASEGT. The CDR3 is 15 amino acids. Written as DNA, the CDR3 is TGTGCCAGCAGTGAATGGTTGTGGCGCAATCAGCCCCAGCATTTT. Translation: CASSEWLWRNQPQHF.

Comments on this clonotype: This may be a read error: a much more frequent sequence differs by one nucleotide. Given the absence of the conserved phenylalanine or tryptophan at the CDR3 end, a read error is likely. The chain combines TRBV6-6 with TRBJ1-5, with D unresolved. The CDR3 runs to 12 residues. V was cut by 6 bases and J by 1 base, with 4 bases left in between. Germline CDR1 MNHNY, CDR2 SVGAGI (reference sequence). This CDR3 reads CASSQSNQPQHI. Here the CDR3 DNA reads TGTGCCAGCAGCCAAAGCAATCAGCCCCAGCATATT.

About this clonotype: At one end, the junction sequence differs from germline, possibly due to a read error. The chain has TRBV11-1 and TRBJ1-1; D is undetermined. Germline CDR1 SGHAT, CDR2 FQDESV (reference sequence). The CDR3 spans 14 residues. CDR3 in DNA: TGTGCCAGGAGCTTAGTGGGAGGGAACACTGAAGCTTTCTTT. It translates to CARSLVGGNTEAFF. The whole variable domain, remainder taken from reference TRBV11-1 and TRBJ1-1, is EAEVAQSPRYKITEKSQAVAFWCDPISGHATLYWYRQILGQGPELLVQFQDESVVDDSQLPKDRFSAERLKGVDSTLKIQPAELGDSAMYLCARSLVGGNTEAFFGQGTRLTVV.

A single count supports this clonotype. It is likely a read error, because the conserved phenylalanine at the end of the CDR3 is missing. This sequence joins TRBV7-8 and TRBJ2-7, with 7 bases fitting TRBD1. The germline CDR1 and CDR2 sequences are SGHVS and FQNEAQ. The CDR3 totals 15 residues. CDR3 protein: CVSSLEGQLSYEQYS. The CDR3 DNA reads TGTGTCAGCAGCTTAGAGGGACAGCTATCCTACGAGCAGTACTCC.

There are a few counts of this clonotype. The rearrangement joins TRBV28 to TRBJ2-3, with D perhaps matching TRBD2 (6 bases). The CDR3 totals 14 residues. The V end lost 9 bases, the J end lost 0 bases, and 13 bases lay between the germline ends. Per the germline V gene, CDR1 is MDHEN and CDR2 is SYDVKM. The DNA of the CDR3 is TGTGCCAGTAAGCGCGCGGGAAGCACAGATACGCAGTATTTT. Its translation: CASKRAGSTDTQYF.